The 28 T cell receptor beta chains below come from one sample, sequenced in a study of chemoradiotherapy in HPV16-positive cancers. Generated by immunoSEQ multiplex PCR, the TCRdb table keeps only in-frame clones and is missing some. The sample has about 66,000 clones; roughly 86% are singletons. Sequences were derived from blood, sampled from a patient who underwent chemoradiotherapy. The receptors stem from a human donor with HPV-associated anogenital cancer.

This chain links TRBV7-8 with TRBJ2-7, with TRBD1 as a possible D gene (7 bases). Trimming took 2 bases from V and 13 from J, leaving 24 bases between them. The CDR3 is 15 residues long. CDR1 is SGHVS and CDR2 is FQNEAQ in the germline V gene. Here the CDR3 reads CASSLQGGEAQGPYF. CDR3 in DNA: TGTGCCAGCAGCTTACAGGGGGGAGAGGCTCAGGGCCCCTACTTC.

This sequence joins TRBV19 and TRBJ1-1, with D hard to call. With 4 bases removed from V and 1 base from J, the gap between germline ends came to 13 bases. The germline V gene encodes CDR1 LNHDA and CDR2 SQIVND (reference sequence). This CDR3 is built from 15 residues. The CDR3 loop reads CASSSSWVKNTEAFF. CDR3 nucleotides: TGTGCCAGTAGTAGTTCTTGGGTAAAGAACACTGAAGCTTTCTTT.

The chain couples TRBV30 to TRBJ1-1; possibly TRBD1 for D (5 bases). V was clipped by 7 bases and J by 4 bases, with 22 bases between them. Germline V gene data show CDR1 as GTSNPN and CDR2 as SVGIG (reference sequence). The CDR3 runs 15 residues. CDR3 in amino acids: CASLPGLISGTEAFF. The CDR3, as DNA: TGTGCCTCCCTGCCGGGACTTATATCAGGCACTGAAGCTTTCTTT. The full variable domain, with the rest looked up from reference TRBV30 and TRBJ1-1, is SQTIHQWPATLVQPVGSPLSLECTVEGTSNPNLYWYRQAAGRGLQLLFYSVGIGQISSEVPQNLSASRPQDRQFILSSKKLLLSDSGFYLCASLPGLISGTEAFFGQGTRLTVV.

This clone was seen a handful of times. The gene calls are TRBV14 and TRBJ1-2; D not certain. The V end lost 0 bases, the J end lost 6 bases, and 14 bases lay between the germline ends. Germline V gene sequence: CDR1 SGHDN, CDR2 FVKESK. The CDR3 spans 15 residues. CDR3 protein: CASSQDHLGGDGYTF. Here the CDR3 DNA reads TGTGCCAGCAGCCAAGACCACCTTGGAGGCGATGGCTACACCTTC.

V usage is TRBV5-1 and J usage is TRBJ1-3; 7 bases fit TRBD1. Germline V gene data show CDR1 as SGHRS and CDR2 as YFSETQ. The CDR3 sequence is 17 residues long. V was clipped by 1 base and J by 0 bases; unmatched bases: 7. CDR3 sequence: CASSLTGEERSGNTIYF. DNA for the CDR3: TGCGCCAGCAGCTTGACAGGGGAAGAGCGCTCTGGAAACACCATATATTTT.

The chain couples TRBV10-3 to TRBJ1-5; D gene uncertain. Trimming removed 4 bases at V and 7 bases at J, with 17 bases between. Germline-derived CDR1 and CDR2 are ENHRY and SYGVKD. The CDR3 covers 15 residues. The CDR3 loop is CAISVGFEDGQPQHF. The CDR3 DNA reads as TGTGCCATCAGTGTCGGATTCGAGGATGGCCAGCCCCAGCATTTT.

This rearrangement joins TRBV6-1 to TRBJ1-6, with no clear D. The V and J ends lost 3 bases and 7 bases respectively, with 10 bases between them. CDR3 length: 14 residues. Germline V gives CDR1 MNHNS, CDR2 SASEGT. CDR3 coding DNA: TGTGCCAGCAGTGATCATGAGGGAAATTCACCCCTCCACTTT. Translating gives CASSDHEGNSPLHF.

This chain uses TRBV11-3 with TRBJ2-3; 15 bases line up with TRBD2. The germline V gene has CDR1 SGHNT and CDR2 YENEEA. The CDR3 is made up of 18 amino acids. V lost 5 bases, J lost 6 bases, and 12 bases stayed unmatched. CDR3 in DNA: TGTGCCAGCAGCCCCGGGACTAGCGGGGGGTCGTTCGGTGATACGCAGTATTTT. It is translated as CASSPGTSGGSFGDTQYF.

This clone was observed a few times. V usage is TRBV4-1 and J usage is TRBJ2-7; D is possibly TRBD1 (6 bases). V was pared by 8 bases and J by 0 bases, with 11 bases between. The CDR3 contains 13 residues. From germline, CDR1 is MGHRA and CDR2 YSYEKL. CDR3 sequence (DNA): TGCGCCAGCTCCGGACAGCTCTCCTACGAGCAGTACTTC. Translation: CASSGQLSYEQYF.

In this sample, this clone turned up a few times. V is TRBV28 and J is TRBJ2-2; D possibly corresponds to TRBD1 (7 bases). Trimming took off 6 bases at V and 6 bases at J, with 11 bases between the two ends. The germline gives CDR1 MDHEN, CDR2 SYDVKM. The CDR3 totals 13 residues. Written as DNA, the CDR3 is TGTGCCAGCAGCCAGGGGGGAGCCGGGGAGCTGTTTTTT. It codes for CASSQGGAGELFF.

This clone was seen a handful of times. The rearrangement joins TRBV10-2 to TRBJ1-6; a weak D match, TRBD1 (5 bases). CDR3 length: 14 amino acids. The germline gives CDR1 WSHSY, CDR2 SAAADI. V was trimmed by 4 bases and J by 5 bases, leaving 9 bases between them. CDR3 DNA sequence: TGCGCCAGCAGTGGGCAGGGCAATAATTCACCCCTCCACTTT. It yields the protein CASSGQGNNSPLHF.

This clone was picked up one time. This chain uses TRBV7-9 with TRBJ1-6, with a weak D call TRBD1 (5 bases). Trimming shortened V by 2 bases and J by 6 bases, and 8 bases separated the two germline ends. This CDR3 has 14 amino acids. The germline CDR1 and CDR2 sequences are SEHNR and FQNEAQ (reference sequence). The CDR3 DNA reads as TGTGCCAGCAGCTTAATAGACAGTAATTCACCCCTCCACTTT. This codes for CASSLIDSNSPLHF.

As DNA, the CDR3 is TGCGCCAGCAGCTCGGGACTAGCGGGGAGAGCGAACACCGGGGAGCTGTTTTTT. Translated, it gives CASSSGLAGRANTGELFF. The rearrangement joins TRBV5-1 to TRBJ2-2, with 13 bases identical to TRBD2. The V gene end was trimmed by 3 bases and the J gene end by 0 bases; junction bases not matched to a gene: 5. The CDR3 is 18 residues long. The germline CDR1 and CDR2 sequences are SGHRS and YFSETQ.

This clone was seen once. CDR3 DNA sequence: TGTGCCAGCAGCCCGAACGGCAGGGGGATAGATACGCAGTATTTT. It encodes CASSPNGRGIDTQYF. The chain has TRBV7-8 and TRBJ2-3; 7 positions agree with TRBD1. The CDR3 sequence is 15 residues long. CDR1 is SGHVS and CDR2 is FQNEAQ in the germline V gene. Trimming cost V 5 bases and J 5 bases; bases outside gene matches: 10.

The chain is built from TRBV7-2 and TRBJ1-1; TRBD1 might be the D (5 bases). CDR3 length: 13 amino acids. V lost 0 bases and J 8 bases, leaving 10 bases between the germline ends. CDR1 and CDR2 (germline): SGHTA, FQGNSA. In nucleotides, the CDR3 is TGTGCCAGCAGCTTAGCGTCTGGGGGGGAAGCTTTCTTT. Encoded protein: CASSLASGGEAFF.

The rearrangement uses TRBV25-1 and TRBJ2-7, with a weak D call TRBD2 (6 bases). V dropped 6 bases and J dropped 2 bases, with 14 bases sitting between them. This CDR3 spans 14 amino acids. Germline CDR1 is MGHDK and CDR2 is SYGVNS. The CDR3 DNA reads TGTGCCAGCAGAGGATGGCGGGGCCCCTACGAGCAGTACTTC. Protein: CASRGWRGPYEQYF.

The CDR3: CATSGGILNTEAFF. The CDR3 coding sequence is TGTGCCACCAGCGGGGGGATCCTGAACACTGAAGCTTTCTTT. The chain couples TRBV15 to TRBJ1-1, with D possibly TRBD1 on 5 matching bases. The CDR3 totals 14 residues. Trimming removed 5 bases from V and 0 bases from J, with 10 bases in between. Germline V gives CDR1 LNHNV, CDR2 YYDKDF (reference sequence). The full variable domain, its missing parts supplied by reference TRBV15 and TRBJ1-1, is DAMVIQNPRYQVTQFGKPVTLSCSQTLNHNVMYWYQQKSSQAPKLLFHYYDKDFNNEADTPDNFQSRRPNTSFCFLDIRSPGLGDTAMYLCATSGGILNTEAFFGQGTRLTVV.

Turning to this clone: Other DNA sequences in the same sample also yield this CDR3. The V call is TRBV30, the J call TRBJ1-2; D is ambiguous. In germline, CDR1 is GTSNPN, CDR2 SVGIG (reference sequence). CDR3 length: 11 amino acids. V was trimmed by 1 base and J by 13 bases, leaving 13 bases between them. CDR3 amino acids: CAWSGTYRSTF. The DNA for the CDR3 is TGTGCCTGGAGTGGGACCTATCGGAGCACCTTC.

This chain joins TRBV6-6 and TRBJ1-2; 7 bases agree with TRBD1. Trimming cost V 0 bases and J 5 bases; bases outside gene matches: 9. The CDR3 sequence is 16 residues long. CDR1 is MNHNY and CDR2 is SVGAGI in the germline V gene (reference sequence). CDR3 loop: CASSYSLRGGRYGYTF. The CDR3 DNA sequence: TGTGCCAGCAGTTACTCCCTTCGAGGGGGCAGATATGGCTACACCTTC.

This chain uses TRBV30 with TRBJ2-7; a possible D gene is TRBD1 (6 bases). The CDR3 extends over 11 amino acids. In germline, CDR1 is GTSNPN, CDR2 SVGIG (reference sequence). Trimming pared 4 bases from V and 6 bases from J, leaving 10 bases between. CDR3 DNA sequence: TGTGCCTGGAACAGGGACGGCGAGCAGTACTTC. As protein: CAWNRDGEQYF.

CDR3 sequence reads: CASSQEGNTNDGYTF. In DNA, the CDR3 is TGCGCCAGCAGCCAAGAGGGAAACACCAACGATGGCTACACCTTC. The genes are TRBV4-1 and TRBJ1-2; D is uncertain. The CDR3 has 15 residues. Per the germline V gene, CDR1 is MGHRA and CDR2 is YSYEKL. Trimming pared 0 bases from V and 6 bases from J, leaving 14 bases between.

The genes are TRBV4-1 and TRBJ2-1; 9 bases agree with TRBD2. The germline CDR1 and CDR2 sequences are MGHRA and YSYEKL. The V gene end was trimmed by 0 bases and the J gene end by 8 bases; junction bases not matched to a gene: 20. There are 20 residues in the CDR3. The CDR3 DNA reads TGCGCCAGCAGCCAAGATAGGGGACAGCTAGCGGGGTCCGTCGGCGATGAGCAGTTCTTC. The encoded protein is CASSQDRGQLAGSVGDEQFF.

The sample holds one count of this clone. An end of the junction differs from the germline gene, which may be a read error. V gene TRBV5-4 combines with J gene TRBJ2-5; 7 positions agree with TRBD1. Germline lookup yields CDR1 SGHNT and CDR2 YYREEE (reference sequence). The CDR3 covers 15 residues. CDR3 in amino acids: CASSQDRSLMETPYF. DNA of the CDR3: TGTGCCAGCAGCCAGGACAGGAGTTTAATGGAGACCCCGTACTTC. The complete variable domain, with remaining parts taken from reference TRBV5-4 and TRBJ2-5, reads ETGVTQSPTHLIKTRGQQVTLRCSSQSGHNTVSWYQQALGQGPQFIFQYYREEENGRGNFPPRFSGLQFPNYSSELNVNALELDDSALYLCASSQDRSLMETPYFGPGTRLLVL.

V and J are TRBV27 and TRBJ2-3; 8 bases align to TRBD2. This CDR3 is 18 amino acids long. Germline V gene sequence: CDR1 MNHEY, CDR2 SMNVEV (reference sequence). With V trimmed by 2 bases and J by 6 bases, 16 bases remained unmatched. DNA of the CDR3: TGTGCCAGCAGTTTAGACGGGTTGTCTAGCGGGCCCGCGGATACGCAGTATTTT. Amino acid sequence: CASSLDGLSSGPADTQYF.

Concerning this clone itself: The junction does not match germline at one end; this may be a read error. This sequence joins TRBV19 and TRBJ2-2; the match to TRBD1 covers 7 bases. The CDR3 is 18 amino acids. Germline assignment: CDR1 LNHDA and CDR2 SQIVND (reference sequence). The CDR3 sequence: CASSVDGTGARGPGELFF. The CDR3 DNA follows: TGTGCCAGTAGTGTAGACGGAACAGGGGCAAGGGGGCCCGGGGAGCTGTTTTTT.

The V gene is TRBV4-1, the J gene TRBJ2-7; D perhaps matches TRBD1 (6 bases). The CDR3 sequence is 18 residues long. V dropped 0 bases and J dropped 2 bases, with 20 bases sitting between them. In germline, CDR1 is MGHRA, CDR2 YSYEKL. CDR3 residues: CASSQDPQGPSFTYEQYF. The CDR3 coding sequence is TGCGCCAGCAGCCAAGATCCCCAGGGGCCTAGCTTTACCTACGAGCAGTACTTC.

The CDR3 bases are TGCGCCAGCAGCGAAACACAGGCGAACACTGAAGCTTTCTTT. It encodes CASSETQANTEAFF. The chain couples TRBV5-1 to TRBJ1-1; weak D call: TRBD1 (5 bases). There are 14 residues in the CDR3. Trimming cost V 4 bases and J 1 base, with 11 bases left between them. Looked up from germline, CDR1 is SGHRS and CDR2 is YFSETQ.

This clone was recorded only once. This chain links TRBV30 with TRBJ2-2, with D maybe TRBD1 (5 bases). The CDR3 contains 14 residues. V was shortened by 2 bases and J by 5 bases, with 12 bases between the two germline ends. CDR1 and CDR2 from the germline V gene are GTSNPN and SVGIG (reference sequence). CDR3 in amino acids: CAWSLGAGTGELFF. CDR3 coding DNA: TGTGCCTGGAGTCTAGGGGCAGGGACCGGGGAGCTGTTTTTT.